This TCR beta chain was sequenced in a study of graft-versus-host responses after intestinal transplantation. Background on the study: Tacrolimus and steroids were given for about 3 years to all recipients after anti-thymocyte globulin induction.

Whole-study results and caveats: There were GvH clones found in recipient marrow, and some of them appeared first in ileum or blood. Researchers found peak circulating GvH clone levels linked to early post-transplant HvG declines.

Germline loops: CDR1 SGHTA, CDR2 FQGNSA. The V end lost 2 bases, the J end lost 0 bases, and 14 bases lay between the germline ends. CDR3 length equals 17 residues. In the case of this clone: Its antigen remains unidentified.

Sequenced by immunoSEQ multiplex PCR; TCRdb stores in-frame clones only, minus some. The sample shows around 100,000 clones, about 90% of them seen only once. Material: unstimulated CD4+ T cells sorted from spleen or lymph node cells, obtained before transplant. This chain links TRBV7-2 with TRBJ1-5; unclear D gene. The sequence was obtained from a human donor who was the organ donor for an intestinal transplant. For the CDR3, the DNA is TGTGCCAGCAGCTTAATTTTCTCGGGATATAGCAATCAGCCCCAGCATTTT. This codes for CASSLIFSGYSNQPQHF.